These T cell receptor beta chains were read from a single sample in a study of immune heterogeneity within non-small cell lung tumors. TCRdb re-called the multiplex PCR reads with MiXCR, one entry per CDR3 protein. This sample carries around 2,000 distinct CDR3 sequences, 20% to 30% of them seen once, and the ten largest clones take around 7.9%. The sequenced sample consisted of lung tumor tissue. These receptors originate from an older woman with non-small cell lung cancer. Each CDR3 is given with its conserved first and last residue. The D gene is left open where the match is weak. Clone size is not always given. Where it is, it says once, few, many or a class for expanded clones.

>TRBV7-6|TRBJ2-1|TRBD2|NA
TGTGCCAGCAGCTCGAGCGGGAGGGCCGCGGGTTACAATGAGCAGTTCTTC
CASSSSGRAAGYNEQFF
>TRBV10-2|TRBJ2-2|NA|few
TGCGCCAGCTCCGGGGCGAACACCGGGGAGCTGTTTTTT
CASSGANTGELFF
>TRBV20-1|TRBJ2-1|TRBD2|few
TGCAGTGCTAGGGGACTAGCGGGAGGGGGATACAATGAGCAGTTCTTC
CSARGLAGGGYNEQFF
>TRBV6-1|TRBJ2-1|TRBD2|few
TGTGCCAGCAATAAGCGGGAGGCCTACAATGAGCAGTTCTTC
CASNKREAYNEQFF
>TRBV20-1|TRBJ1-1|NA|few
TGCAGTGCTATGCAGGGGAACACTGAAGCTTTCTTT
CSAMQGNTEAFF
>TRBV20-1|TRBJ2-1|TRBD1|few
TGCAGTGCCGATGGCAGGGGGCGCAATGAGCAGTTCTTC
CSADGRGRNEQFF
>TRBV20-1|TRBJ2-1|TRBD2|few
TGCAGTGCTGACTCTAGCGGGAGGGCCCAAAATGAGCAGTTCTTC
CSADSSGRAQNEQFF
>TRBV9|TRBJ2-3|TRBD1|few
TGTGCCAGCAGCCCTACAGGGGACGGCGCAGATACGCAGTATTTT
CASSPTGDGADTQYF
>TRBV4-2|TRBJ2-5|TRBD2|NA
TGTGCCAGCAGCCAAGAGGTAGCGGGAGCGGGGGAGACCCAGTACTTC
CASSQEVAGAGETQYF
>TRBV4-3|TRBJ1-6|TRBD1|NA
TGCGCCAGCACCGCGGACAGGGAAGGATCACCCCTCCACTTT
CASTADREGSPLHF
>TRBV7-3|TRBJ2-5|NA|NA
TGTGCCAGCAGCTTAAGTCCCGAAGAGACCCAGTACTTC
CASSLSPEETQYF
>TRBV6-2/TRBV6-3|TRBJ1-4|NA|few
TGTGCCAGCAGTTTGGGGGTCTACGTCCATGAAAAACTGTTTTTT
CASSLGVYVHEKLFF
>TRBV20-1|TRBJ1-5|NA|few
TGCAGTGCTAATTCCCGGGGGGTCAATCAGCCCCAGCATTTT
CSANSRGVNQPQHF
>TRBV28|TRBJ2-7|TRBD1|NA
TGTGCCAGCAGTTACGGGACAGGGCCCGAGCAGTACTTC
CASSYGTGPEQYF
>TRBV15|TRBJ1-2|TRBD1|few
TGTGCCACCAGCAGAGATCCGGGACAGGGCGGCTATGGCTACACCTTC
CATSRDPGQGGYGYTF
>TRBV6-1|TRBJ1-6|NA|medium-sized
TGTGCCAGCAGTTACGGCCTTCGGGGGCCGGGGTCACCCCTCCACTTT
CASSYGLRGPGSPLHF
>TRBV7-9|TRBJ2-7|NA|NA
TGTGCCAGCAGCCTTAGCGTGCCTTTTGAGCAGTACTTC
CASSLSVPFEQYF
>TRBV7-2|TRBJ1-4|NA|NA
TGTGCCAGCAGCTCTGAGCGGTTGTGGGAAAAACTGTTTTTT
CASSSERLWEKLFF